These 18 T cell receptor beta chains were sequenced from one sample in a study of tissue T cells after allogeneic stem cell transplantation. Using immunoSEQ multiplex PCR, the repertoire was profiled, and TCRdb retains in-frame clones only, with some absent. Among around 17,000 clones listed, under 80% were seen once. The specimen was spleen. The receptors stem from a female BALB/c mouse in good health. For this strain, the MHC haplotype corresponds to H2-d.

This clone has just a few counts. All gene names here are mouse names. The read ends 1 residue early relative to the CDR3; the germline J gene fills the gap. This sequence joins TRBV29 and TRBJ1-2, with 7 bases matching TRBD1. The CDR3 is 15 amino acids. With 4 bases clipped from V and 0 bases from J, the junction kept 5 bases outside the gene matches. Germline lookup yields CDR1 MSHET and CDR2 SYDVDS. The DNA read from the CDR3 is TGTGCTAGCAGTTCACTGGGACAGTCAAACTCCGACTACACC. It translates to CASSSLGQSNSDYT. In full, the CDR3 reads CASSSLGQSNSDYTF.

A few counts support this clone. Genes and germline come from the mouse. The read terminates 1 residue ahead of where the CDR3 ends, so the germline J gene completes it. The rearrangement links TRBV20 to TRBJ2-1; D is uncertain. From germline, CDR1 is GFQATS and CDR2 STVNSAI. The CDR3 is made up of 12 amino acids. Between the trimmed V and J ends, which lost 0 bases and 0 bases, there was a span of 0 bases. The covered CDR3 bases are TGTGGTGCTAGGGATAACTATGCTGAGCAGTTC. As protein: CGARDNYAEQF. The whole CDR3 region reads CGARDNYAEQFF.

This clone showed up just a few times. Gene names refer to mouse genes. The read terminates 1 residue before the CDR3 end, so the remaining end is supplied by the germline J gene. The J gene is TRBJ1-3, the V gene TRBV13-3, with D possibly matching TRBD1 (6 bases). In germline, CDR1 is NNHDY, CDR2 SYVADS. This CDR3 is 15 amino acids long. The ends were cut back, 0 bases at V and 2 bases at J, with 9 bases in the middle. The sequenced CDR3 bases are TGTGCCAGCAGTGATGGCAGGGGAGCTGGAAATACGCTCTAT. Translation gives CASSDGRGAGNTLY. The whole CDR3 protein is CASSDGRGAGNTLYF.

Turning to this clone: The germline and genes are mouse ones. The CDR3 end falls 1 residue outside the read, so it is completed with the germline J gene. The chain joins TRBV1 to TRBJ1-4; 9 nucleotides align to TRBD1. CDR1 and CDR2 (germline): NSQYPW, LRSPGD (reference sequence). The length of the CDR3 is 15 residues. Germline trimming cut 4 bases from V and 1 base from J; bases unmatched to any gene: 1. CDR3 sequence reads: CTCSETGGSNERLFF. The CDR3 DNA, read in part, is TGCACCTGCAGTGAGACAGGGGGTTCCAACGAAAGATTATTT.

Remarks on this clone: Here the gene names and germline are mouse. Read data end 1 residue before the CDR3 end; the end is taken from the germline J gene. V usage is TRBV19 and J usage is TRBJ1-1; D remains ambiguous. Germline V gene lookup returns CDR1 FNHDT and CDR2 SITEND (reference sequence). The V end lost 2 bases, the J end lost 0 bases, and 8 bases lay between the germline ends. This CDR3 spans 14 amino acids. The part of the CDR3 DNA that was read is TGTGCCAGCAGTATCCAGGATGCAAACACAGAAGTCTTC. Amino acid sequence: CASSIQDANTEVF. The complete CDR3 protein is CASSIQDANTEVFF.

This clone was picked up a small number of times. Germline and genes here are mouse. The CDR3 extends 1 residue past the end of the read, so its final part is completed from the germline J gene. V usage is TRBV20 and J usage is TRBJ2-3; perhaps TRBD1 as D (6 bases). Germline CDR1 GFQATS, CDR2 STVNSAI. V was cut by 6 bases and J by 2 bases, with 9 bases left in between. There are 12 residues in the CDR3. The CDR3 loop reads CGAWDNAETLYF. CDR3 bases read: TGTGGTGCCTGGGACAATGCAGAAACGCTGTAT.

Regarding this clone: The germline and genes are mouse ones. Coverage ceases 1 residue before the CDR3 finishes, and the germline J gene fills in the end. The chain recombines TRBV13-1 with TRBJ2-7; 10 bases fit TRBD1. The germline gives CDR1 NSHNY, CDR2 SYGAGN. The CDR3 loop spans 13 amino acids. The J segment lost 7 bases and the V segment lost 3 bases, leaving 4 bases of the junction unmatched. The DNA read from the CDR3 is TGTGCCAGCAGTGGTGACAGGGGGCGGGAACAGTAC. It yields the protein CASSGDRGREQY. The complete CDR3 reads CASSGDRGREQYF.

Turning to this clone: Mouse gene names apply. The read ends 1 residue shy of where the CDR3 ends; the end is completed using the germline J gene. The chain uses TRBV17 and TRBJ2-7, with D perhaps matching TRBD1 or TRBD2 (5 bases each). Trimming took 0 bases from V and 6 from J, leaving 9 bases between them. The CDR3 spans 13 residues. Germline V lookup: CDR1 MNHDT, CDR2 YYDKIL. CDR3 DNA, as far as it was read: TGTGCTAGCAGTAGAGATAAGGGGCTTGAACAGTAC. Its protein product is CASSRDKGLEQY. The entire CDR3 sequence reads CASSRDKGLEQYF.

This clone was picked up one time. Mismatch with germline at one junction end may stem from a read error. The genes and germline here are from mouse. The read stops 1 residue short of the end of the CDR3; the missing end is completed from the germline J gene. The chain links TRBV2 to TRBJ2-7; no definite D call. The CDR3 length is 13 residues. Germline-derived CDR1 and CDR2 are LGHNA and YSYQKL. The CDR3 bases that were read are TGTGCCGGCAGCCAAGATCACAGATATGAACAGTAC. Translated: CAGSQDHRYEQY. The whole CDR3 is CAGSQDHRYEQYF.

As regards this clone: Gene names and germline match the mouse. The read falls 1 residue short of the CDR3 end, and the missing part is taken from the germline J gene. The chain combines TRBV5 with TRBJ2-5; 7 positions match TRBD1. The V gene end was trimmed by 0 bases and the J gene end by 4 bases; junction bases not matched to a gene: 4. Germline CDR1 is LGHNA and CDR2 is YNLKQL (reference sequence). The CDR3 loop spans 15 amino acids. The covered CDR3 bases are TGTGCCAGCAGCCAAGAAGAGACAGGGAAAGACACCCAGTAC. Its protein is CASSQEETGKDTQY. The CDR3, in full, reads CASSQEETGKDTQYF.

As for this clone: The germline and genes are mouse ones. The read ends 1 residue early relative to the CDR3; the germline J gene fills the gap. J is TRBJ1-5 and V is TRBV13-2; 9 bases map to TRBD1. Germline V gives CDR1 NNHNN, CDR2 SYGAGS (reference sequence). V lost 0 bases, J lost 9 bases, and 7 bases stayed unmatched. The CDR3 extends over 15 amino acids. The CDR3 DNA, read in part, is TGTGCCAGCGGTGATGCACAGGACAGGGGAGGGGCTCCGCTT. Its protein product is CASGDAQDRGGAPL. The CDR3 reads in full as CASGDAQDRGGAPLF.

Of note for this clone: Each gene name is a mouse one. The CDR3 end lies 1 residue beyond the end of the read and is filled in from the germline J gene. Other nucleotide sequences in the sample specify the same CDR3. V gene TRBV29 combines with J gene TRBJ2-5, with 7 positions matching TRBD1. The CDR3 runs 13 residues. J was trimmed by 6 bases and V by 6 bases; bases with no gene match: 6. The V gene's germline CDR1 is MSHET and CDR2 SYDVDS. The CDR3 region is CASRHRGGDTQYF. CDR3 DNA (partial): TGTGCTAGCAGGCACAGGGGTGGCGACACCCAGTAC.

On this clone: Gene names and germline match the mouse. The CDR3 end lies 1 residue beyond the end of the read and is filled in from the germline J gene. This sequence joins TRBV2 and TRBJ2-3, with 11 bases that match TRBD2. Germline CDR1 LGHNA, CDR2 YSYQKL. This CDR3 region has 17 residues. V shed 0 bases, J shed 0 bases, and the junction held 2 bases outside the gene matches. The CDR3 DNA, read in part, is TGTGCCAGCAGCCAAGATGACTGGGGGGGTAGTGCAGAAACGCTGTAT. Amino acids: CASSQDDWGGSAETLY. From start to end, the CDR3 is CASSQDDWGGSAETLYF.

On this clone itself: Mouse gene names apply. Read sequence stops 1 residue before the CDR3 end, and the germline J gene provides the missing end. V is TRBV29 and J is TRBJ2-5; 10 nucleotides line up with TRBD1. Germline CDR1 and CDR2: MSHET and SYDVDS. V lost 6 bases and J lost 3; bases outside the gene matches: 3. The CDR3 totals 14 residues. CDR3 in amino acids: CASSLDRGQDTQYF. Incomplete CDR3 DNA: TGTGCTAGCAGCTTGGACAGGGGGCAAGACACCCAGTAC.

As for this clone: Genes and germline are mouse. Read data end 1 residue before the CDR3 end; the end is taken from the germline J gene. V usage is TRBV13-2 and J usage is TRBJ2-5; 7 nucleotides align to TRBD1. CDR1 NNHNN and CDR2 SYGAGS come from the germline V gene (reference sequence). V lost 3 bases to trimming and J lost 8 bases; unmatched junction nucleotides: 9. The CDR3 is made up of 14 amino acids. CDR3 sequence: CASGGDRVGGTQYF. The sequenced part of the CDR3 DNA is TGTGCCAGCGGTGGAGACAGGGTCGGGGGCACCCAGTAC.

This clone appeared a few times. Each gene name is a mouse one. Sequencing ends 1 residue short of the CDR3 end; the germline J gene provides the rest. Distinct nucleotide sequences in the sample also encode this CDR3. V and J are TRBV1 and TRBJ1-4; D uncertain. Germline CDR1 is NSQYPW and CDR2 is LRSPGD (reference sequence). This CDR3 comprises 12 residues. V was pared by 2 bases and J by 5 bases, with 3 bases between. Incomplete CDR3 DNA: TGCACCTGCAGTGCACTGAACGAAAGATTATTT. It codes for CTCSALNERLF. The complete CDR3 sequence is CTCSALNERLFF.

About this clone itself: Genes here carry mouse names. Read coverage stops 1 residue before the CDR3 terminus; the germline J gene supplies the remainder. The chain combines TRBV13-2 with TRBJ1-4; 7 bases agree with TRBD1. The CDR3 consists of 15 residues. V lost 3 bases to trimming and J lost 3 bases; unmatched junction nucleotides: 5. Germline assignment: CDR1 NNHNN and CDR2 SYGAGS (reference sequence). CDR3 DNA (partial): TGTGCCAGCGGTGTCGGGACAGCAACCAACGAAAGATTATTT. Protein: CASGVGTATNERLF. The full CDR3 reads CASGVGTATNERLFF.

To note about this clone: Gene names and germline refer to mouse. The read gets to within 1 residue of the CDR3 end, and the germline J gene fills in the rest. The chain joins TRBV1 to TRBJ1-6; D might be TRBD1 (6 bases). TRBJ1-6 is recorded as an ORF, its role being uncertain. Germline V gene lookup returns CDR1 NSQYPW and CDR2 LRSPGD (reference sequence). Trimming cost V 0 bases and J 4 bases, with 7 bases left between them. This CDR3 comprises 15 residues. CDR3 DNA (partial): TGCACCTGCAGTGCAGATCAGGGGTATAATTCGCCCCTCTAC. Translating gives CTCSADQGYNSPLY. The entire CDR3 is CTCSADQGYNSPLYF.